This passage covers 3 T cell receptor beta chains from one sample sequenced in a study of Graves' ophthalmopathy and Graves' hyperthyroidism. For repertoire sequencing, the TCR beta CDR3 regions were amplified from RNA transcripts. HTBI primers served in a first-round RT-PCR, which a second-round multiplex PCR followed. In TCRdb, the multiplex PCR reads were re-called with MiXCR into one record per CDR3 protein. The sample lists hundreds of thousands of distinct CDR3 sequences, roughly an eighth occurring once. Sample: blood. These receptors all come from a woman in her 30s with Graves' ophthalmopathy.

Ten or more counts support this clonotype. Written as DNA, the CDR3 is TGTGCCAGCAGTACCGGGACAGGGTACTACGAGCAGTACTTC. Translating it yields CASSTGTGYYEQYF. The V and J genes are TRBV12-3 or TRBV12-4 and TRBJ2-7; 9 bases line up with TRBD1. V dropped 5 bases and J dropped 3; count of bases not matched to a gene: 5. The CDR3 length is 14 residues.

This clonotype was counted many times. The chain has TRBV7-4 and TRBJ2-7; 10 nucleotides align to TRBD1. This CDR3 has 15 residues. J gave up 5 bases and V 7 bases, and 11 bases lay outside the gene matches. Per germline, CDR1 SGHVT and CDR2 SQSDAQ. This CDR3 is CASNLRDRGFHEQYF. In DNA, the CDR3 is TGTGCCAGCAACCTTCGGGACAGGGGATTCCACGAGCAGTACTTC.

Ten or more counts support this clonotype. The chain combines TRBV28 with TRBJ1-2; D is uncertain. V shed 3 bases and J shed 4 bases, with 6 bases lying between them. The CDR3 covers 12 residues. The germline CDR1 and CDR2 sequences are MDHEN and SYDVKM. The CDR3 coding sequence is TGTGCCAGCAGTTTGCAGCCCTATGGCTACACCTTC. Protein product: CASSLQPYGYTF.